Following are 26 T cell receptor beta chains from one sample sequenced in a study of beta chain features in type 1 diabetes. The investigators reverse transcribed all of the isolated RNA, so they sequenced expressed TCRB transcripts. Profiling relied on immunoSEQ multiplex PCR, and the TCRdb table lists in-frame clones only, not all of them. The sample holds 300,000 to 350,000 clones, 7% to 10% seen once. Their antigens are not known. Whole-study results and caveats: Type 1 diabetes patients had TCRB CDR3s that were shorter (moderately but significantly so) in all four CD4+ subsets.

Sequencing input: central memory CD4+ T cells from blood. The receptor set was obtained from a man younger than 40 with type 1 diabetes.

The chain combines TRBV9 with TRBJ2-1; unclear D gene. The V and J ends lost 3 bases and 4 bases respectively, with 14 bases between them. The CDR3 runs to 15 residues. The V gene's germline CDR1 is SGDLS and CDR2 YYNGEE. The CDR3 nucleotides are TGTGCCAGCAGCGGGCCGCCAGGTATATACAATGAGCAGTTCTTC. As protein: CASSGPPGIYNEQFF.

This clone has just a few counts. The rearrangement uses TRBV11-2 and TRBJ2-3, with unresolved D. This CDR3 has 16 amino acids. V shed 1 base and J shed 5 bases, with 16 bases lying between them. Per the germline V gene, CDR1 is SGHAT and CDR2 is FQNNGV. CDR3 DNA sequence: TGTGCCAGCAGCTTAGCTGCCGCAAAGTCAGGAGATACGCAGTATTTT. Translating gives CASSLAAAKSGDTQYF. The full variable domain, its missing parts supplied by reference TRBV11-2 and TRBJ2-3, is EAGVAQSPRYKIIEKRQSVAFWCNPISGHATLYWYQQILGQGPKLLIQFQNNGVVDDSQLPKDRFSAERLKGVDSTLKIQPAKLEDSAVYLCASSLAAAKSGDTQYFGPGTRLTVL.

This clone was counted ten times or more. The gene calls are TRBV21-1 and TRBJ2-1; TRBD1, as called in the table, went unchecked against the DNA. TRBV21-1 constitutes a pseudogene. The CDR3 covers 12 residues. The CDR3, as DNA: TGTGCCAGCAGCCGCCGGGACAGGGGGCAGTTCTTC. Translation gives CASSRRDRGQFF.

This clone was counted only a few times. The rearrangement links TRBV4-3 to TRBJ1-3; D is uncertain. Trimming pared 1 base from V and 4 bases from J, leaving 11 bases between. Germline V gene sequence: CDR1 LGHNA, CDR2 YSLEER. This CDR3 is 15 amino acids long. The CDR3 coding sequence is TGCGCCAGCAGCCAAGGACCGGGAAACGGAAACACCATATATTTT. Protein sequence: CASSQGPGNGNTIYF.

CDR3 protein: CAWSVLRDTEAFF. CDR3 in DNA: TGTGCCTGGAGTGTTCTCAGGGACACTGAAGCTTTCTTT. This chain uses TRBV30 with TRBJ1-1; possible D gene TRBD1, 5 bases. The CDR3 runs 13 residues. Looked up from germline, CDR1 is GTSNPN and CDR2 is SVGIG (reference sequence). The V and J ends lost 0 bases and 3 bases respectively, with 8 bases between them.

This clone occurred a few times. The rearrangement joins TRBV5-1 to TRBJ1-1; D unresolved. The CDR3 runs to 16 residues. The V and J ends lost 3 bases and 1 base respectively, with 16 bases between them. CDR1 is SGHRS, CDR2 YFSETQ, per germline. The CDR3, as DNA: TGCGCCAGCAGCTCCAGTCCTCTAGACGGGAACACTGAAGCTTTCTTT. This gives the protein CASSSSPLDGNTEAFF.

In this sample, this clone turned up a few times. V gene TRBV5-1 combines with J gene TRBJ1-5, with 7 bases fitting TRBD1. The CDR3 extends over 14 amino acids. Germline V CDR1 and CDR2: SGHRS, YFSETQ. V dropped 4 bases and J dropped 4; count of bases not matched to a gene: 5. This CDR3 reads CASSAGTENQPQHF. Here the CDR3 DNA reads TGCGCCAGCAGCGCAGGGACAGAGAATCAGCCCCAGCATTTT.

The chain links TRBV7-5 to TRBJ2-5; TRBD1, as called in the table, went unchecked against the DNA. TRBV7-5 is reported as a pseudogene. The CDR3 loop spans 14 amino acids. The chain's CDR3 is CASSLGVGRETQYF. The CDR3 DNA reads TGTGCCAGCAGCTTAGGAGTGGGCCGAGAGACCCAGTACTTC.

In the case of this clone: This sample includes further DNA sequences coding for the same CDR3. CDR3 in amino acids: CASSLARGLQETQYF. CDR3 sequence (DNA): TGTGCCAGCAGCTTAGCGCGGGGGCTCCAAGAGACCCAGTACTTC. This chain uses TRBV7-8 with TRBJ2-5; possibly TRBD2 for D (7 bases). This CDR3 has 15 residues. Trimming left V 0 bases short and J 1 base short, with 9 bases between. The V gene's germline CDR1 is SGHVS and CDR2 FQNEAQ.

This clone has only a few counts. This sequence joins TRBV27 and TRBJ2-7, with a tentative D call TRBD1 (6 bases). The CDR3 is 11 residues long. Trimming pared 8 bases from V and 5 bases from J, leaving 10 bases between. Per the germline V gene, CDR1 is MNHEY and CDR2 is SMNVEV (reference sequence). As DNA, the CDR3 is TGTGCCAGCTACAGGGTCGACGAGCAGTACTTC. Residues: CASYRVDEQYF.

This clone was observed a handful of times. The gene calls are TRBV19 and TRBJ2-5; tentatively, D is TRBD2 (6 bases). The CDR3 runs 13 residues. The germline V gene encodes CDR1 LNHDA and CDR2 SQIVND (reference sequence). V lost 9 bases to trimming and J lost 5 bases, with 16 bases between them. CDR3 in amino acids: CASRFLGGETQYF. The CDR3 nucleotides read TGTGCCAGCAGATTCCTTGGGGGGGAGACCCAGTACTTC. The full variable domain, its missing parts supplied by reference TRBV19 and TRBJ2-5, is DGGITQSPKYLFRKEGQNVTLSCEQNLNHDAMYWYRQDPGQGLRLIYYSQIVNDFQKGDIAEGYSVSREKKESFPLTVTSAQKNPTAFYLCASRFLGGETQYFGPGTRLLVL.

This clone was observed a handful of times. This chain links TRBV4-1 with TRBJ2-3; D gene ambiguous. Germline V lookup: CDR1 MGHRA, CDR2 YSYEKL. The CDR3 contains 15 residues. Trimming cost V 0 bases and J 3 bases, with 10 bases left between them. The CDR3 here is CASSQDNYATDTQYF. DNA for the CDR3: TGCGCCAGCAGCCAAGATAACTATGCTACAGATACGCAGTATTTT.

This clone was seen ten or more times. The J gene is TRBJ2-6, the V gene TRBV2; D uncertain. The V end lost 5 bases, the J end lost 2 bases, and 4 bases lay between the germline ends. This CDR3 spans 13 amino acids. The germline V gene encodes CDR1 SNHLY and CDR2 FYNNEI. For the CDR3, the DNA is TGTGCCAGCAGTCCGACTGGGGCCAACGTCCTGACTTTC. It translates to CASSPTGANVLTF.

The chain employs TRBV7-8 and TRBJ1-5; D call uncertain. The V end was cut by 5 bases, the J end by 7 bases, with 15 bases between. The CDR3 covers 14 residues. Germline V lookup: CDR1 SGHVS, CDR2 FQNEAQ. CDR3 amino acids: CASSQENRQQPQHF. CDR3 DNA sequence: TGTGCCAGCAGCCAAGAGAACCGCCAGCAGCCCCAGCATTTT. The whole variable domain, remainder taken from reference TRBV7-8 and TRBJ1-5, is GAGVSQSPRYKVAKRGQDVALRCDPISGHVSLFWYQQALGQGPEFLTYFQNEAQLDKSGLPSDRFFAERPEGSVSTLKIQRTQQEDSAVYLCASSQENRQQPQHFGDGTRLSIL.

The chain carries TRBV11-3 and TRBJ2-5; 8 nucleotides match TRBD1. With V trimmed by 4 bases and J by 5 bases, 3 bases remained unmatched. The CDR3 sequence is 13 residues long. Germline V gene lookup returns CDR1 SGHNT and CDR2 YENEEA. The CDR3, as DNA: TGTGCCAGCAGCTCGACAGGGGCCGAGACCCAGTACTTC. Protein product: CASSSTGAETQYF.

In this sample, this clone turned up a few times. The rearrangement links TRBV5-1 to TRBJ2-5; maybe TRBD1 (7 bases). The CDR3 is made up of 16 amino acids. Germline V gene lookup returns CDR1 SGHRS and CDR2 YFSETQ. V gave up 4 bases and J gave up 7 bases, with 23 bases separating them. CDR3 amino acids: CASSLSFDREVRTQYF. CDR3 nucleotide sequence: TGCGCCAGCAGCCTATCCTTCGACAGGGAGGTCAGGACCCAGTACTTC.

This clone was recorded a few times. The gene calls are TRBV5-1 and TRBJ2-7; 10 nucleotides align to TRBD2. This CDR3 comprises 17 residues. The germline V gene has CDR1 SGHRS and CDR2 YFSETQ. With 3 bases clipped from V and 0 bases from J, the junction kept 9 bases outside the gene matches. CDR3 DNA sequence: TGCGCCAGCAGCTCCGCTAGCGGGGGCCGCAGCTCCTACGAGCAGTACTTC. It specifies CASSSASGGRSSYEQYF.

There are a few counts of this clone. Other DNA sequences of this sample code for an identical CDR3. The genes are TRBV9 and TRBJ2-7; 13 bases line up with TRBD2. Germline CDR1 SGDLS, CDR2 YYNGEE. The ends lost 4 bases at V and 4 bases at J; junction bases unmatched: 2. CDR3 length equals 14 residues. The CDR3 sequence: CASSQGLAGYEQYF. In nucleotides, the CDR3 is TGTGCCAGCAGCCAGGGACTAGCGGGGTACGAGCAGTACTTC.

The chain links TRBV15 to TRBJ2-4, with D possibly being TRBD2 (6 bases). This CDR3 is built from 16 residues. Between the trimmed V and J ends, which lost 3 bases and 0 bases, there was a span of 12 bases. Germline CDR1 is LNHNV and CDR2 is YYDKDF (reference sequence). This CDR3 is CATSSGTGVAKNIQYF. CDR3 nucleotides: TGTGCCACCAGCAGCGGGACGGGAGTAGCCAAAAACATTCAGTACTTC. Together with reference TRBV15 and TRBJ2-4, the CDR3 gives the full variable domain: DAMVIQNPRYQVTQFGKPVTLSCSQTLNHNVMYWYQQKSSQAPKLLFHYYDKDFNNEADTPDNFQSRRPNTSFCFLDIRSPGLGDTAMYLCATSSGTGVAKNIQYFGAGTRLSVL.

This clone was seen only a few times. The chain couples TRBV14 to TRBJ2-3, with D uncertain. The CDR3 has 14 residues. In germline, CDR1 is SGHDN, CDR2 FVKESK. V lost 0 bases, J lost 3 bases, and 7 bases lay in between. CDR3 bases: TGTGCCAGCAGCCAAGAACGAGTGACAGATACGCAGTATTTT. Residues: CASSQERVTDTQYF.

This clone was counted between two and nine times. The chain joins TRBV29-1 to TRBJ2-5; TRBD2 matches 8 bases. J gave up 1 base and V 4 bases, and 11 bases lay outside the gene matches. CDR3 length: 16 residues. Looked up from germline, CDR1 is SQVTM and CDR2 is ANQGSEA. The CDR3 spells CSVVSGGGGLQETQYF. The CDR3 DNA reads as TGCAGCGTTGTCTCGGGGGGCGGGGGGCTCCAAGAGACCCAGTACTTC.

The DNA of the CDR3 is TGTGCCAGCAGCTTAAACGGGGGAGGCGAGACCCAGTACTTC. Translated: CASSLNGGGETQYF. The chain employs TRBV7-2 and TRBJ2-5, with D perhaps matching TRBD2 (6 bases). The CDR3 spans 14 residues. Germline-derived CDR1 and CDR2 are SGHTA and FQGNSA. V was trimmed by 2 bases and J by 5 bases, leaving 12 bases between them. The full variable domain, rest sourced from reference TRBV7-2 and TRBJ2-5, is GAGVSQSPSNKVTEKGKDVELRCDPISGHTALYWYRQSLGQGLEFLIYFQGNSAPDKSGLPSDRFSAERTGGSVSTLTIQRTQQEDSAVYLCASSLNGGGETQYFGPGTRLLVL.

This chain connects TRBV2 to TRBJ1-5, with D uncertain. Trimming removed 8 bases at V and 9 bases at J, with 14 bases between. The CDR3 totals 12 residues. The germline gives CDR1 SNHLY, CDR2 FYNNEI. CDR3 protein: CASHDMTLPQHF. CDR3 DNA: TGTGCCAGCCACGACATGACCTTGCCCCAGCATTTT.

This clone was seen a handful of times. The chain joins TRBV30 to TRBJ1-6, with D unresolved. This CDR3 contains 12 residues. Germline V gene sequence: CDR1 GTSNPN, CDR2 SVGIG (reference sequence). Trimming shortened V by 1 base and J by 8 bases, and 6 bases separated the two germline ends. CDR3 sequence: CAWSAFDSPLHF. CDR3 coding DNA: TGTGCCTGGAGTGCGTTCGATTCACCCCTCCACTTT.

This clone was detected many times. The rearrangement uses TRBV7-9 and TRBJ2-7; a weak D match, TRBD1 (5 bases). The CDR3 is 15 amino acids. Germline V CDR1 and CDR2: SEHNR, FQNEAQ (reference sequence). Deletions cut 5 bases from V and 3 bases from J, with 17 bases between. CDR3 nucleotide sequence: TGTGCCAGCAGCCGCCCCCAAGCAGGGATCTACGAGCAGTACTTC. Protein: CASSRPQAGIYEQYF. Supplemented by reference TRBV7-9 and TRBJ2-7, the full variable domain reads DTGVSQNPRHKITKRGQNVTFRCDPISEHNRLYWYRQTLGQGPEFLTYFQNEAQLEKSRLLSDRFSAERPKGSFSTLEIQRTEQGDSAMYLCASSRPQAGIYEQYFGPGTRLTVT.

With regard to this clone: The identical CDR3 is also encoded by other nucleotide sequences in the sample. The V and J genes are TRBV20-1 and TRBJ2-5; TRBD2 is a possible D gene (5 bases). CDR1 is DFQATT and CDR2 is SNEGSKA in the germline V gene (reference sequence). The ends were cut back, 3 bases at V and 5 bases at J, with 7 bases in the middle. The CDR3 runs 11 residues. The CDR3 region has the DNA TGCAGTGCTAGCGGAGGCGAGACCCAGTACTTC. Its translation is CSASGGETQYF.